This TCR beta chain emerged from a study of regulatory T cells in long-lasting Graves disease. Assembly of TCR beta libraries relied on iRepertoire HTBI primers together with Arm-PCR of CDR3 regions. TCRdb re-called the multiplex PCR reads with MiXCR, one entry per CDR3 protein. Among around 500,000 distinct CDR3 sequences listed, about 12% were seen once. This clonotype was recorded at least ten times. Time point reported: newly diagnosed GD, antithyroid drugs for less than 3 months. From RNA extracted from PBMCs, the TCR library was made. Peripheral blood, Nine milliliters per patient, was collected in EDTA tubes. The sample was also linked to a second study, of T cells in Graves' hyperthyroidism and ophthalmopathy. This second study says: Those with hyperthyroidism were 18 to 65 years old, newly diagnosed, and ill for under 2 months.

This specimen was peripheral blood mononuclear cells (PBMCs), taken at new diagnosis, from a patient treated with antithyroid drugs. This TCR derives from a woman in her twenties or thirties with Graves disease.

In DNA, the CDR3 is TGTGCCAGCAGCCTCCAGGGGGCCCCAGATACGCAGTATTTT. Amino acid sequence: CASSLQGAPDTQYF. The J gene is TRBJ2-3, the V gene TRBV28; 8 bases match TRBD1. There are 14 residues in the CDR3. The germline gives CDR1 MDHEN, CDR2 SYDVKM. V trimming: 6 bases; J trimming: 4 bases; junction bases outside the gene matches: 6. The whole variable domain, filled in from reference TRBV28 and TRBJ2-3, reads DVKVTQSSRYLVKRTGEKVFLECVQDMDHENMFWYRQDPGLGLRLIYFSYDVKMKEKGDIPEGYSVSREKKERFSLILESASTNQTSMYLCASSLQGAPDTQYFGPGTRLTVL.